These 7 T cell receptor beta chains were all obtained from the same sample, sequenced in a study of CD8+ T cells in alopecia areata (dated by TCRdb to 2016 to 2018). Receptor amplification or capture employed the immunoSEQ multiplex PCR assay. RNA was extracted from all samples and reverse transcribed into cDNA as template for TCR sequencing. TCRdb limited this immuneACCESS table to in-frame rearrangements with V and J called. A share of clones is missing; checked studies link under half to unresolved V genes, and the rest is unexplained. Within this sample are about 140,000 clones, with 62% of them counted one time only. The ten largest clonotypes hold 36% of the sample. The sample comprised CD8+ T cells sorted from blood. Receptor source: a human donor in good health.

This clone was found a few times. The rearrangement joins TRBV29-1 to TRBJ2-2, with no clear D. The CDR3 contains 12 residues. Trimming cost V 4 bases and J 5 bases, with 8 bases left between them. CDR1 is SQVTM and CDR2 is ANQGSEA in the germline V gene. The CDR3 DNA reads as TGCAGCGTTGGGGGTGATACCGGGGAGCTGTTTTTT. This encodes CSVGGDTGELFF.

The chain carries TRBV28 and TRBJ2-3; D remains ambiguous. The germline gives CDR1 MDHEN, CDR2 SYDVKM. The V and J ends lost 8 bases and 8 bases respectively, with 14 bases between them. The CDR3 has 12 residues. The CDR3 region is CASLRSDGTQYF. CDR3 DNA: TGTGCCAGCCTCCGATCGGACGGTACGCAGTATTTT.

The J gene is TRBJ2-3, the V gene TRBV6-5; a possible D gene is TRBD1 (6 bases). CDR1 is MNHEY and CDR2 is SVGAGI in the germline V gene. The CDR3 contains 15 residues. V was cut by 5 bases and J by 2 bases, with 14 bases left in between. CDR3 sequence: CASSGLRGYTDTQYF. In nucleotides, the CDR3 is TGTGCCAGCAGTGGACTCAGGGGCTACACAGATACGCAGTATTTT.

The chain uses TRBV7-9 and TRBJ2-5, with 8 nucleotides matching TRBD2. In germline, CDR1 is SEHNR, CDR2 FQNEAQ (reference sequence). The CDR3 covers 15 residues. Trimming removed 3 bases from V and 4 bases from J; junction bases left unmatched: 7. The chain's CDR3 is CASSFSPGGVETQYF. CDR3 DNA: TGTGCCAGCAGCTTCTCTCCGGGAGGGGTAGAGACCCAGTACTTC.

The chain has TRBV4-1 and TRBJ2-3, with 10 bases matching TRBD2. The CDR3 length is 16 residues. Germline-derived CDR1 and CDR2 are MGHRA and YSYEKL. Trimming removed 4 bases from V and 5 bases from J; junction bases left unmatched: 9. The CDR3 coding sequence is TGCGCCAGCAGCCCTCGTCTAGCGGGAGTATTAGATACGCAGTATTTT. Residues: CASSPRLAGVLDTQYF.

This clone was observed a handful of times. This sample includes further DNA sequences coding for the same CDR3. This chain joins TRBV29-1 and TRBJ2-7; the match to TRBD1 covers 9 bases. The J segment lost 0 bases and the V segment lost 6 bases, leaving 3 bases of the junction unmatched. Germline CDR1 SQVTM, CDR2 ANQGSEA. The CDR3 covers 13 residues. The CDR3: CSVRTGDSYEQYF. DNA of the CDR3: TGCAGCGTGAGGACAGGGGACTCCTACGAGCAGTACTTC.

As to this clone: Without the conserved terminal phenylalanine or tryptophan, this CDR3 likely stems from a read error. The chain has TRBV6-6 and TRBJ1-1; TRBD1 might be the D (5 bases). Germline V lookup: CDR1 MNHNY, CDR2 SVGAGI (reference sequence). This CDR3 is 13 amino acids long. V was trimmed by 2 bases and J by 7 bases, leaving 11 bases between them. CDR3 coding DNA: TGTGCCAGCAGTTACCGGGGGTCCTTTGAAGCTTTCCTT. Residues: CASSYRGSFEAFL.